This T cell receptor (beta chain) was sequenced in a study of T cell responses to AZD1222 COVID-19 vaccine. Study outcomes and limitations: Per reports, nearly half of all spike-specific TCRs target regions that are unmutated in variants.

Profiling relied on immunoSEQ multiplex PCR, and the TCRdb table lists in-frame clones only, not all of them. Of 160,000 or so clones listed, 91% are singletons. Comment on this clone: Its antigen is as yet unknown.

Germline V lookup: CDR1 MDHEN, CDR2 SYDVKM. The CDR3 runs to 16 residues. Deletions cut 7 bases from V and 6 bases from J, with 22 bases between. The source is an adult in good health. The chain recombines TRBV28 with TRBJ2-1; D could derive from TRBD1 or TRBD2 (5 bases each). The starting material was peripheral blood, obtained on day 0 of AZD1222 vaccination. The CDR3 DNA is TGTGCCAGCACCCTTATCCGGGACCCTTTAGGCAATGAGCAGTTCTTC. Translated, it gives CASTLIRDPLGNEQFF. Using reference TRBV28 and TRBJ2-1 for the parts outside the CDR3, the full variable domain is DVKVTQSSRYLVKRTGEKVFLECVQDMDHENMFWYRQDPGLGLRLIYFSYDVKMKEKGDIPEGYSVSREKKERFSLILESASTNQTSMYLCASTLIRDPLGNEQFFGPGTRLTVL.